Listed below are T cell receptor beta chains from one sample, sequenced in a study of blood T cell repertoires in COVID-19. Clones were sequenced by immunoSEQ multiplex PCR, and TCRdb holds only the in-frame ones, with some missing. The data contain about 20,000 clones, 70% to 90% of them singletons. Sequencing input: peripheral blood. All receptors derive from a human donor with active COVID-19. The donor label of this sample is uncertain. Each CDR3 is given with its conserved first and last residue. The order of the fields is CDR3 protein, V gene, J gene.

CASSLAWGRAGEERETQYF	TRBV11-3	TRBJ2-5
CASSQDRGGYGYTF	TRBV4-1	TRBJ1-2
CASSQSPLRRGETQYF	TRBV5-1	TRBJ2-5
CAISSSGGAYNEQFF	TRBV10-3	TRBJ2-1
CAWSRTGNNQPQHF	TRBV30	TRBJ1-5
CATSGGGSSTDTQYF	TRBV24-1	TRBJ2-3
CASSTRQGSNQPQHF	TRBV19	TRBJ1-5
CASTRGLSTDTQYF	TRBV5-6	TRBJ2-3
CASSQTPSGRANEQFF	TRBV4-3	TRBJ2-1
CASSPGTSGGIGQETQYF	TRBV5-8	TRBJ2-5
CASSGTEETQYF	TRBV6-2/TRBV6-3	TRBJ2-5
CASILGQGGYEQYF	TRBV6-6	TRBJ2-7
CASSQAPRQSGTEAFF	TRBV14	TRBJ1-1
CAESRGDQETQYF	TRBV28	TRBJ2-5
CASSPFGGGGEKLFF	TRBV7-9	TRBJ1-4
CASSEARSKTDTQYF	TRBV2	TRBJ2-3
CASSLNQGIHGYTF	TRBV27	TRBJ1-2
CASSLGRTSYNEQFF	TRBV3-1/TRBV3-2	TRBJ2-1
CATSIGTGPLGELFF	TRBV24-1	TRBJ2-2
CASSLGQGGNSPLHF	TRBV3-1/TRBV3-2	TRBJ1-6
CASSLWGGGEQYF	TRBV27	TRBJ2-7
CASSFQLRTGELFF	TRBV11-2	TRBJ2-2
CSVMGGANTGELFF	TRBV29-1	TRBJ2-2
CASSHGAYSGGASYNEQFF	TRBV5-1	TRBJ2-1
CASSLQPSGGTYEQYF	TRBV5-1	TRBJ2-7
CASSDQTGFEAFF	TRBV11-3	TRBJ1-1
CASTDTPGQGYEQYF	TRBV7-2	TRBJ2-7
CAWSGQTGSPQHF	TRBV30	TRBJ1-5
CASSSGTSGGAGTDTQYF	TRBV5-4	TRBJ2-3
CASTPSGGVYNEQFF	TRBV4-1	TRBJ2-1
CSFSLRLNTEAFF	TRBV29-1	TRBJ1-1